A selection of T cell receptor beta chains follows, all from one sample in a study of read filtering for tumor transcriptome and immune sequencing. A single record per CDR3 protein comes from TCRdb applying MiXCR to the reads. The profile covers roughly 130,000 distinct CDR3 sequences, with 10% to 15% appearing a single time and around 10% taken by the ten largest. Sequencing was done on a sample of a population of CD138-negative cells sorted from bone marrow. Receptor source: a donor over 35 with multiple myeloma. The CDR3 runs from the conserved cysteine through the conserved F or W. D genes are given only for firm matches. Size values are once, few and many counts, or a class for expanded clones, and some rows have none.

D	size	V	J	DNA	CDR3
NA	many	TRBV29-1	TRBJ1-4	TGCAGCGTGGGAGAAGTTGGCGAAAAACTGTTTTTT	CSVGEVGEKLFF
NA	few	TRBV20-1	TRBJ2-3	TGCAATGCTAGAGATCTGGACTACCCCACAGATACGCAGTATTTT	CNARDLDYPTDTQYF
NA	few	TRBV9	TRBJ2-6	TGTGCCAGCAGCGTAGCGCCCTCTGGGGCCAACGTCCTGACTTTC	CASSVAPSGANVLTF
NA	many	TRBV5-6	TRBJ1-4	TGTGCCAGCAGCTTCGTGAGCGAACGGAATGAAAAACTGTTTTTT	CASSFVSERNEKLFF
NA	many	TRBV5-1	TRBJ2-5	TGCGCCAGCAGCGACCCCAAAGAGACCCAGTACTTC	CASSDPKETQYF
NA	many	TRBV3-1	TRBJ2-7	TGTGCCAGCAGCCAAGGGAGAGGGTTCGGCGAGCAGTACTTC	CASSQGRGFGEQYF
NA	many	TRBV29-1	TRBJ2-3	TGCAGCGCCGAAGGGGGGGCGCTGACAGATACGCAGTATTTT	CSAEGGALTDTQYF
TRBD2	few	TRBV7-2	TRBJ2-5	TGTGCCAGCAGCTCCAGGACTAGAAGGGAGACCCAGTACTTC	CASSSRTRRETQYF
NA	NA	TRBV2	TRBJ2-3	TGTGCCAGCAGTGATAGGCGGAGCACAGGTACGCAGTATTTT	CASSDRRSTGTQYF
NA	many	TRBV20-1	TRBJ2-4	TGCAGTGCTAGAGATCCTCAAGTCCCGGAAAACATTCAGTACTTC	CSARDPQVPENIQYF
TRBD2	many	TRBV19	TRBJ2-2	TGTGCCAGTAGTCCGCGGCGGGGGGACACCGGGGAGCTGTTTTTT	CASSPRRGDTGELFF
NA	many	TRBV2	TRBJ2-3	TGTGCCAGCAGTGAGAGGAGCACAGATACGCAGTATTTT	CASSERSTDTQYF
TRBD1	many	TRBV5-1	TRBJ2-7	TGCGCCAGCAGCTTATCAGGGGGCGGTTCCTACGAGCAGTACTTC	CASSLSGGGSYEQYF
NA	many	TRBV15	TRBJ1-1	TGTGCCACCAGCAGAGATTACGGGGGCGCTGAAGCTTTCTTT	CATSRDYGGAEAFF
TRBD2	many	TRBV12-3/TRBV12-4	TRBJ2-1	TGTGCCAGCAGTTTAGCGGGAGGGGCTGGGTCCTACAATGAGCAGTTCTTC	CASSLAGGAGSYNEQFF
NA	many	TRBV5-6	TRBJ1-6	TGTGCCAGCAGCCCCAATGGCGAGAAGCACCTCCACTTT	CASSPNGEKHLHF
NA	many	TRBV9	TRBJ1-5	TGTGCCAGCAGCGTAGCTGGGGGCAGCAATAGCAATCAGCCCCAGCATTTT	CASSVAGGSNSNQPQHF
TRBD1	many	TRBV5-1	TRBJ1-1	TGCGCCAGCAGGTCGGTCTTGACAGGGGGCCAGAACACTGAAGCTTTCTTT	CASRSVLTGGQNTEAFF
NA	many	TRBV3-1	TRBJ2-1	TGTGCCAGCAGCCAACTCAGGGACCGTTCCAATGAGCAGTTCTTC	CASSQLRDRSNEQFF
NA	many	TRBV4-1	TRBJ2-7	TGCGCCAGCACCCCCTGGGGTGAGCAGTACTTC	CASTPWGEQYF
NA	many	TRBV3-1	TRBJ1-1	TGTGCCAGCAGCCCCCGGGACCGCACTGAAGCTTTCTTT	CASSPRDRTEAFF
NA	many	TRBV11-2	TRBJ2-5	TGTGCCAGCAGCTTGGTCGGGGCCCTGTACCAAGAGACCCAGTACTTC	CASSLVGALYQETQYF
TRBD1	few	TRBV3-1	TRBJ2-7	TGTGCCAGCAGCCCTACGAGGACAGGGGCCTACGAGCAGTACTTC	CASSPTRTGAYEQYF
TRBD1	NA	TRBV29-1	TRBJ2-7	TGCAGCGTTGCAAGGACAGGGGGCTGGGAGCAGTACTTC	CSVARTGGWEQYF
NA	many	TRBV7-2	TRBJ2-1	TGTGCCAGCAGCCCCCAAACACTTAACAATGAGCAGTTCTTC	CASSPQTLNNEQFF
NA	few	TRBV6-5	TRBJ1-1	TGTGCCAGCTGGAACACTGAAGCTTTCTTT	CASWNTEAFF